The sequence of this TCR beta chain was determined in a study of blood T cell repertoires in COVID-19 (TCRdb year 2020). Regarding the complete study: The collaborator samples originated in the United States, Italy and Spain and spanned the acute and convalescent phases of COVID-19. The prospective study material was composed of cDNA or gDNA derived from T cells, B-cell-depleted T cells, or PBMCs. Deeply sampled blood TCRbeta repertoires from subjects exposed to, actively infected with, or recovered from COVID-19 were included in the dataset. A freely available public database, intended as a resource for researchers studying the immune response to SARS-CoV-2, is where the repertoires were released. The samples were drawn from two sources: the first 160 participants of the ongoing ImmuneRACE study, and over 1,000 subjects contributed by 6 global collaborators. The sample metadata nearly always contained a de-identified subject ID, COVID-19 status, age in years and sex. Where HLA class I and class II types were available, the types were taken from metadata supplied by the sample provider, not from assay-based typing.

Comment on this clone: Its antigen target is currently unknown. No much larger clone exists at a distance of one base, and base qualities are not known.

At one collaborating source in Seattle, patients were enrolled during active infection and were followed longitudinally through the course of disease. The collaborating institutions used their own protocols to collect whole blood in K2EDTA tubes. For TCRbeta analysis, collaborator samples were shipped as frozen whole blood, as isolated PBMCs, or as DNA extracted from either sample type. The paper's findings and limits, for the study overall: The quantity of clinical and demographic metadata differed by source and by participant and was supplied without curation.

TCRbeta CDR3 regions were amplified from genomic DNA using the immunoSEQ Assay, a bias-controlled multiplex PCR. The authors' analysis ran thus. The number of nucleated cells in each sample was estimated by amplification of reference gene primers within the assay. To quantify the absolute abundance of each unique TCRbeta CDR3 rearrangement, sequence reads were collapsed and filtered. For each sample, productive Simpson clonality was calculated as the square root of Simpson's diversity index over productive rearrangements. The table comes from immuneACCESS by way of TCRdb, which keeps in-frame sequences with V and J called. Part of the clones is missing from these tables; in studies checked, under half for an unresolved V gene and the rest for unknown reasons. For V, J and clone size, that table is used; D and trimming come from the DNA. The sample records roughly 340,000 clones, 75% to 90% of which are singletons. The ten largest clonotypes hold roughly 6.3% of the sample.

CDR3 length: 14 amino acids, cysteine to phenylalanine. Only the CDR3 part of the read is kept: 42 bases, read in frame from the first base. The germline V gene encodes CDR1 LGHNA and CDR2 YNFKEQ. The V and J ends are trimmed by 4 bases and 2 bases, leaving 11 bases between them. The receptor was derived from a woman in her 50s with COVID-19, enrolled during active disease. This receptor chain uses TRBV4-2 and TRBJ1-1, with a tentative D gene TRBD1 over 5 matching bases. Sequencing input: peripheral blood. The CDR3: CASSLNQGNTEAFF. The nucleotide sequence is given as TGTGCCAGCAGCCTAAACCAGGGTAACACTGAAGCTTTCTTT.